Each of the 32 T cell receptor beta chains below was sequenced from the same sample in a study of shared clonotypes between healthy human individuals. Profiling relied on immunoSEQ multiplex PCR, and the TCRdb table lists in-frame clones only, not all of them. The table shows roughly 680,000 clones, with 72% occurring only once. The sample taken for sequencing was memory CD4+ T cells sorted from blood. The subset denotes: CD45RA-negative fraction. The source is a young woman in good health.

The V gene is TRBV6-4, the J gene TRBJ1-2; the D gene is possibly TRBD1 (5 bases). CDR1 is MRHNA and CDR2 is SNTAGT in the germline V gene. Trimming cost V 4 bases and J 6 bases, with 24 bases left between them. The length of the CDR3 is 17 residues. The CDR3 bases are TGTGCCAGCAGTGGAGACCGGGACCGGCCCGGGGTTCATGGCTACACCTTC. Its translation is CASSGDRDRPGVHGYTF.

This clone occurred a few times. The CDR3 here is CASSNLPGLAYEQYF. The CDR3 DNA reads TGTGCCAGCAGTAACCTTCCGGGACTAGCCTACGAGCAGTACTTC. The chain carries TRBV27 and TRBJ2-7; the match to TRBD2 covers 8 bases. Germline V gives CDR1 MNHEY, CDR2 SMNVEV (reference sequence). CDR3 length: 15 residues. J gave up 2 bases and V 5 bases, and 8 bases lay outside the gene matches.

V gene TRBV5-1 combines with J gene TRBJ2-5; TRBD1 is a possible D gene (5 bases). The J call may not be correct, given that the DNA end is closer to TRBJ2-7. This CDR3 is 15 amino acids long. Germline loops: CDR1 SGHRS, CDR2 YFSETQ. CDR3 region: CASSIGRGLSYEQYF. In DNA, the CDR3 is TGCGCCAGCAGCATTGGTAGGGGATTGAGCTACGAGCAGTACTTC.

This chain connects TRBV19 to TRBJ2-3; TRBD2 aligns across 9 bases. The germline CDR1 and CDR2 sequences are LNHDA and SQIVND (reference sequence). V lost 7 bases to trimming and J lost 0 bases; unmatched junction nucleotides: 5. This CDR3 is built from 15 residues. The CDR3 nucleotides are TGTGCCAGTACAAGCGGGAGGAGGAGCACAGATACGCAGTATTTT. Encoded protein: CASTSGRRSTDTQYF.

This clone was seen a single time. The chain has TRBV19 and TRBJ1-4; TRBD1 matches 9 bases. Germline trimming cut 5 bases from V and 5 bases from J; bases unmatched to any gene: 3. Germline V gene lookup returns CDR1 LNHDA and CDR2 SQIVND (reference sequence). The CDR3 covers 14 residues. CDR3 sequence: CASSPGTGNEKLFF. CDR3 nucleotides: TGTGCCAGTAGTCCCGGGACAGGGAATGAAAAACTGTTTTTT.

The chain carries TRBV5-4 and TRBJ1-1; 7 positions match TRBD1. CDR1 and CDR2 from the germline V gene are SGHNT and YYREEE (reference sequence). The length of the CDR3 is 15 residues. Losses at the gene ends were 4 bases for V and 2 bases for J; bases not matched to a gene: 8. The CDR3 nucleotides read TGTGCCAGCAGCCTCCCGGGACAGCGAAACACTGAAGCTTTCTTT. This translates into CASSLPGQRNTEAFF. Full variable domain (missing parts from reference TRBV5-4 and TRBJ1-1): ETGVTQSPTHLIKTRGQQVTLRCSSQSGHNTVSWYQQALGQGPQFIFQYYREEENGRGNFPPRFSGLQFPNYSSELNVNALELDDSALYLCASSLPGQRNTEAFFGQGTRLTVV.

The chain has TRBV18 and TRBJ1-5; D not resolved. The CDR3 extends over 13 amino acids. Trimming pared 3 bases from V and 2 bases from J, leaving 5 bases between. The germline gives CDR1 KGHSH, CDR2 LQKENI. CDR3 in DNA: TGTGCCAGCTCACCGGATGGCAATCAGCCCCAGCATTTT. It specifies CASSPDGNQPQHF.

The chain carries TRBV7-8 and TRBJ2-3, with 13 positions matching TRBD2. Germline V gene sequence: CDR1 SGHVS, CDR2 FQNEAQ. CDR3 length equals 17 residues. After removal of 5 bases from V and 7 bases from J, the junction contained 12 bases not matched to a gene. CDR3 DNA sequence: TGTGCCAGCAGCCTCCTGGCGGTCGGGACTAGCGGGAATACGCAGTATTTT. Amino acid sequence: CASSLLAVGTSGNTQYF.

The CDR3 nucleotides are TGTGCCAGCAGCTTTACCGGGACCGGTGAAAAACTGTTTTTT. Translating it yields CASSFTGTGEKLFF. This sequence joins TRBV9 and TRBJ1-4, with D possibly TRBD1 on 5 matching bases. V lost 4 bases and J lost 7, with 14 bases in between. Germline V gene data show CDR1 as SGDLS and CDR2 as YYNGEE. The CDR3 runs to 14 residues.

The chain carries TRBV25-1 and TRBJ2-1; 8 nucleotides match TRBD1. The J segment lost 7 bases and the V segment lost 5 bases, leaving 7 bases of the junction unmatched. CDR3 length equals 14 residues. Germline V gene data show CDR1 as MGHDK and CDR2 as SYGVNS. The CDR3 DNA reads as TGTGCCAGCAGTCCTTGGACAGGGCATAATGAGCAGTTCTTC. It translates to CASSPWTGHNEQFF.

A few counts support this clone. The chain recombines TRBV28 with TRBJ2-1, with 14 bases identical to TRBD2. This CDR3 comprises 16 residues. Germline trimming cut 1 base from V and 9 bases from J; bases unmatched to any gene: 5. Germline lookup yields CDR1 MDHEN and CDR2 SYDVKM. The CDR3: CASSLLGLAGGTEQFF. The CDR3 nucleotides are TGTGCCAGCAGTTTATTAGGACTAGCGGGAGGAACTGAGCAGTTCTTC.

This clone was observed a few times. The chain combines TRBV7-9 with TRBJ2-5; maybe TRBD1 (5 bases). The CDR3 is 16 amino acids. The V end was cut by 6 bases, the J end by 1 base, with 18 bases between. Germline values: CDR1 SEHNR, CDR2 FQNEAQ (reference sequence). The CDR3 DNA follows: TGTGCCAGCAGTTTTAAGGCAGGGCTTCTCCAAGAGACCCAGTACTTC. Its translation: CASSFKAGLLQETQYF.

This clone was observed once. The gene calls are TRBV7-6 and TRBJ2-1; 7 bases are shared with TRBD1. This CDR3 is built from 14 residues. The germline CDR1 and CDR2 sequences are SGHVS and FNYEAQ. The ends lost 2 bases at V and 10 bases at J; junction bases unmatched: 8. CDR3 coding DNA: TGTGCCAGCAGCTTACCGAACACAGGGGTGGAGCAGTTCTTC. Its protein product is CASSLPNTGVEQFF.

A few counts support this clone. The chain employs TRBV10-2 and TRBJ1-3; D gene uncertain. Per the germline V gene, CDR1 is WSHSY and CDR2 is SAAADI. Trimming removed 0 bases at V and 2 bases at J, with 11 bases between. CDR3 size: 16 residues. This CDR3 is CASSESLGGTGNTIYF. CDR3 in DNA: TGCGCCAGCAGTGAGTCGTTGGGAGGTACTGGAAACACCATATATTTT.

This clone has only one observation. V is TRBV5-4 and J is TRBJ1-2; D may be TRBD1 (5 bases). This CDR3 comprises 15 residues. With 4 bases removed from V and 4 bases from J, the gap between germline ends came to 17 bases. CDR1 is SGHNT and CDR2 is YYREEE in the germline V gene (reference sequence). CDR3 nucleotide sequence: TGTGCCAGCAGCATGGACGGGACGGCAGCCTATGGCTACACCTTC. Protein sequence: CASSMDGTAAYGYTF.

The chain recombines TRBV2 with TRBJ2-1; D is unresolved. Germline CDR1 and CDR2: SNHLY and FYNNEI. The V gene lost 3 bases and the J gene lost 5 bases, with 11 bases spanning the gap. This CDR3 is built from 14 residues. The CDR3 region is CASSEGWFNNEQFF. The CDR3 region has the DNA TGTGCCAGCAGTGAGGGTTGGTTTAACAATGAGCAGTTCTTC.

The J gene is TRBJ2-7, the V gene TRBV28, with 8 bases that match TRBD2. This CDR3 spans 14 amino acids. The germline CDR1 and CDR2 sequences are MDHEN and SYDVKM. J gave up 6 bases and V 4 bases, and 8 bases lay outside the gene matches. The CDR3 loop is CASSSWSGRGEQYF. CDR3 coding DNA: TGTGCCAGCAGTTCCTGGAGCGGGAGAGGCGAGCAGTACTTC.

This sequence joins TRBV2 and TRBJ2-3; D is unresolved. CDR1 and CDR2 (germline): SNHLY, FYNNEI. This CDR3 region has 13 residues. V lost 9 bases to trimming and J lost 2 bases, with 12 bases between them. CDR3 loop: CARSGVPTDTQYF. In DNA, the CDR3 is TGTGCCAGATCTGGCGTACCCACAGATACGCAGTATTTT.

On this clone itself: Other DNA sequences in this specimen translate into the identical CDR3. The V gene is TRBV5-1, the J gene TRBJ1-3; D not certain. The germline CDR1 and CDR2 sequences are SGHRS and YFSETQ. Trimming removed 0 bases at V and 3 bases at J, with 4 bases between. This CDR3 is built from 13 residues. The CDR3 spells CASSLGSGNTIYF. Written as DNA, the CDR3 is TGCGCCAGCAGCTTGGGTAGTGGAAACACCATATATTTT. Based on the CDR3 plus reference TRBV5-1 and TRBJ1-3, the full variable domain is KAGVTQTPRYLIKTRGQQVTLSCSPISGHRSVSWYQQTPGQGLQFLFEYFSETQRNKGNFPGRFSGRQFSNSRSEMNVSTLELGDSALYLCASSLGSGNTIYFGEGSWLTVV.

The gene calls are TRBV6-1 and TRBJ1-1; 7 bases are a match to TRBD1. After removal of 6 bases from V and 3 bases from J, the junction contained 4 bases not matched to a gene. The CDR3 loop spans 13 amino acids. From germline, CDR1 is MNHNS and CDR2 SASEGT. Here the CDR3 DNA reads TGTGCCAGCAGGCTTCAGGGGGACACTGAAGCTTTCTTT. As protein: CASRLQGDTEAFF.

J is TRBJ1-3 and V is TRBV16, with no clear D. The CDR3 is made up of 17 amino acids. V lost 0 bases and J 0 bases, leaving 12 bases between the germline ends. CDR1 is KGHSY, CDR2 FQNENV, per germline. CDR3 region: CASSQSAGFSSGNTIYF. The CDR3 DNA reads TGTGCCAGCAGCCAATCGGCCGGTTTCTCCTCTGGAAACACCATATATTTT.

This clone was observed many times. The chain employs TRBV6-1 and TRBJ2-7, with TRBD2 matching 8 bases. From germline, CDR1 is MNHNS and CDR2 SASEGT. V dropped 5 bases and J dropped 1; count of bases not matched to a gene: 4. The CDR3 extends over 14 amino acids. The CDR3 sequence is CASSPRGESYEQYF. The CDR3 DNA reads TGTGCCAGCAGTCCGCGGGGGGAGTCCTACGAGCAGTACTTC.

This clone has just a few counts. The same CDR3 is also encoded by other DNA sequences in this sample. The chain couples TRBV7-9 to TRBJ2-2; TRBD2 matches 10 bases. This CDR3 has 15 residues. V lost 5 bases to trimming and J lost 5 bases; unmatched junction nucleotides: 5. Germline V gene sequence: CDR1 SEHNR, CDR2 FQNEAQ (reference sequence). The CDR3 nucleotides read TGTGCCAGCAGCCTTCTAGCGGGAGAGACCGGGGAGCTGTTTTTT. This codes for CASSLLAGETGELFF. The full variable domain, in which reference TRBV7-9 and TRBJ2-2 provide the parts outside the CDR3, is DTGVSQNPRHKITKRGQNVTFRCDPISEHNRLYWYRQTLGQGPEFLTYFQNEAQLEKSRLLSDRFSAERPKGSFSTLEIQRTEQGDSAMYLCASSLLAGETGELFFGEGSRLTVL.

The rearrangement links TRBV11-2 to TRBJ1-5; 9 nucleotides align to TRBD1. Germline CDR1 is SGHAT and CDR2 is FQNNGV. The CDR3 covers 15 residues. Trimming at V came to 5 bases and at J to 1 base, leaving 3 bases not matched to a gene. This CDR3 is CASSTDRGSNQPQHF. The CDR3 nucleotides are TGTGCCAGCAGCACGGACAGGGGCAGCAATCAGCCCCAGCATTTT.

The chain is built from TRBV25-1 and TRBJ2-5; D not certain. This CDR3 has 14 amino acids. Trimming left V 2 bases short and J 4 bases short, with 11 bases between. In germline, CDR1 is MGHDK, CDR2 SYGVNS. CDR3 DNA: TGTGCCAGCAGTGAAGATGGCGCTCCAGAGACCCAGTACTTC. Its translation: CASSEDGAPETQYF.

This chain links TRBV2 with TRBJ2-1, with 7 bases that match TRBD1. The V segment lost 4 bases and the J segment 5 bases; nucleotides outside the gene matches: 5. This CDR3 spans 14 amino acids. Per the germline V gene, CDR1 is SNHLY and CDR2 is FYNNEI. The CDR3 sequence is CASSAETGNNEQFF. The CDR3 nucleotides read TGTGCCAGCAGTGCGGAGACAGGGAACAATGAGCAGTTCTTC.

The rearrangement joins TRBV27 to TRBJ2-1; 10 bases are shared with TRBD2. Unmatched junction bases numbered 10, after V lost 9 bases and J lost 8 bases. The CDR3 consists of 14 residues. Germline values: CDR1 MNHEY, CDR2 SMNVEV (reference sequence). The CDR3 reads CASSRVAGGHEQFF. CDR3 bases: TGTGCCAGTTCTCGAGTAGCGGGAGGCCATGAGCAGTTCTTC.

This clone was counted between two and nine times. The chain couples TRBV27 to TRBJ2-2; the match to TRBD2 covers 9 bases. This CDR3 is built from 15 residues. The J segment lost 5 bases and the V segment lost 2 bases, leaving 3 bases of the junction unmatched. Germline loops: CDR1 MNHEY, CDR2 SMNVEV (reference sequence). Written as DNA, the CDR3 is TGTGCCAGCAGTTTAGGTAGCGGGAGAACCGGGGAGCTGTTTTTT. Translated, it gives CASSLGSGRTGELFF.

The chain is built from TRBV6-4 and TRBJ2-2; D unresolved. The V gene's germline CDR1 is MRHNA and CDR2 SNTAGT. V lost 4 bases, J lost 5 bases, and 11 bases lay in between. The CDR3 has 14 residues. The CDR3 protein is CASSAAAKTGELFF. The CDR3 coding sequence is TGTGCCAGCAGTGCCGCTGCCAAGACCGGGGAGCTGTTTTTT.

CDR3: CASSPGLEAYNEQFF. The CDR3 bases are TGTGCCAGCAGCCCTGGGCTAGAGGCCTACAATGAGCAGTTCTTC. The chain joins TRBV5-5 to TRBJ2-1; no clear D gene. This CDR3 region has 15 residues. Trimming took 4 bases from V and 2 from J, leaving 13 bases between them. From germline, CDR1 is SGHKS and CDR2 YYEKEE (reference sequence).

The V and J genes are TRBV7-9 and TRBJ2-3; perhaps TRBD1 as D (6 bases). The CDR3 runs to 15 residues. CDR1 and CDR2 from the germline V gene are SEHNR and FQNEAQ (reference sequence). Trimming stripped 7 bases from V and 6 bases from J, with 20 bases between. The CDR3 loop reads CASTFGAGDWDTQYF. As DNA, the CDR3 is TGTGCCAGCACCTTTGGGGCAGGGGATTGGGATACGCAGTATTTT.

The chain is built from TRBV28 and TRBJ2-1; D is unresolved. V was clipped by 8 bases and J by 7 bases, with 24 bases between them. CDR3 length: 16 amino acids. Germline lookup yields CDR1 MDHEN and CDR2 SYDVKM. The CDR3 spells CASGGLGSASKNEQFF. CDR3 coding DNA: TGTGCCAGCGGTGGCCTCGGGTCAGCCAGCAAAAATGAGCAGTTCTTC.